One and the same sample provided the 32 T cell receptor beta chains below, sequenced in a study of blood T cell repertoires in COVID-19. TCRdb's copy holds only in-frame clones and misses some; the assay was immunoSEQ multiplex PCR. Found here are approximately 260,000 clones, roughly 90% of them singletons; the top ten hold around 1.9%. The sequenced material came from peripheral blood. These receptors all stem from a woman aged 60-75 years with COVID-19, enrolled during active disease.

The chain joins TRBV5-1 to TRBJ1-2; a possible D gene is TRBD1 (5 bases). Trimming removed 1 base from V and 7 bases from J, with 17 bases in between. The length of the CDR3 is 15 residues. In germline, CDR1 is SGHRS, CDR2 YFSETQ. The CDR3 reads CASSLWGDELGGYTF. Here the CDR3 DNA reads TGCGCCAGCAGCTTGTGGGGGGACGAGCTGGGTGGCTACACCTTC.

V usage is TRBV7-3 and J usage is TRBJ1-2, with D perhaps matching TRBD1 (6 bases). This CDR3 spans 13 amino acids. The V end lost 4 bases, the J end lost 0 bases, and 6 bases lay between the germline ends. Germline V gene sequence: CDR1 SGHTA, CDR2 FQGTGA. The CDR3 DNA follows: TGTGCCAGCAGCTGGGACACTAACTATGGCTACACCTTC. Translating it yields CASSWDTNYGYTF.

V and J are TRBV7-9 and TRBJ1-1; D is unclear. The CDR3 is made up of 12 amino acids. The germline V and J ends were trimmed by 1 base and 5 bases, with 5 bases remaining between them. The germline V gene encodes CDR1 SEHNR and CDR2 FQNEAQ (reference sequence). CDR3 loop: CASSLERTEAFF. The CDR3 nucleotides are TGTGCCAGCAGCTTAGAGAGGACTGAAGCTTTCTTT.

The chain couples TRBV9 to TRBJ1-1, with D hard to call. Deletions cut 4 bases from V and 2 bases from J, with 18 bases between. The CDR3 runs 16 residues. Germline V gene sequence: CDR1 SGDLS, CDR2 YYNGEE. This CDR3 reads CASSSRTASGNTEAFF. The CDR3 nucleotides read TGTGCCAGCAGCTCACGGACGGCGTCGGGAAACACTGAAGCTTTCTTT.

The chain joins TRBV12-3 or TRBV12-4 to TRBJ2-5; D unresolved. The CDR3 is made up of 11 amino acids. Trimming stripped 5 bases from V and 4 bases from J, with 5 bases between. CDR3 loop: CASSIRETQYF. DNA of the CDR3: TGTGCCAGCAGTATTCGAGAGACCCAGTACTTC.

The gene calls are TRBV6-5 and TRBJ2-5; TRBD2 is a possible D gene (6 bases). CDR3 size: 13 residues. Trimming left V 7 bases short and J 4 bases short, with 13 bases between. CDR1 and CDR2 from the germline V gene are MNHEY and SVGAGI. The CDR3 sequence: CASTPGGVETQYF. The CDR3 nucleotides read TGTGCCAGCACCCCAGGCGGGGTAGAGACCCAGTACTTC.

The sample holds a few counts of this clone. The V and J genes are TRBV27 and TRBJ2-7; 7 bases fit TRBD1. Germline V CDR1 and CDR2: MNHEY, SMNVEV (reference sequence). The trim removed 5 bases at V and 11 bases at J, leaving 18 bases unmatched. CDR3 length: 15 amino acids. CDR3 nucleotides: TGTGCCAGCAGTACTTTATCGAACGGCAGGGGGTGGAAGTACTTC. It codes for CASSTLSNGRGWKYF.

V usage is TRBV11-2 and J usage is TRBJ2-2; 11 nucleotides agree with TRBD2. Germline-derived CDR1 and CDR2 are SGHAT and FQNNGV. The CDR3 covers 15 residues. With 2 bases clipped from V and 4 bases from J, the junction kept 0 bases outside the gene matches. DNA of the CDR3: TGTGCCAGCAGCTTACTAGCGGGGGGCACCGGGGAGCTGTTTTTT. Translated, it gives CASSLLAGGTGELFF.

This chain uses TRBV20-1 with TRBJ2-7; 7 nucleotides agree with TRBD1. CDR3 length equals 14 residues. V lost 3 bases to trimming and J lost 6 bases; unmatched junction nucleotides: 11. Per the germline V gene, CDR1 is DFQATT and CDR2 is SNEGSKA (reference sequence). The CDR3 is CSASGTDRASEQYF. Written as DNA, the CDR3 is TGCAGTGCTAGTGGGACCGACAGGGCATCCGAGCAGTACTTC.

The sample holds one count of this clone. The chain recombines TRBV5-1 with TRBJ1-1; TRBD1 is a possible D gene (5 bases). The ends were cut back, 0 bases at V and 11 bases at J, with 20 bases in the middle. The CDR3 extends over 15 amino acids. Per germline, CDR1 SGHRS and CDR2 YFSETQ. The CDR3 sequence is CASSLAPDTQNEAFF. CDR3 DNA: TGCGCCAGCAGCTTGGCACCGGACACCCAAAACGAGGCTTTCTTT.

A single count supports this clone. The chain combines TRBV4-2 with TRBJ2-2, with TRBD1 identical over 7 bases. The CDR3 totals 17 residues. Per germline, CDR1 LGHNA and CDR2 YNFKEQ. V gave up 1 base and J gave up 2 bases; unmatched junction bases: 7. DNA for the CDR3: TGTGCCAGCAGCCAAGGACTGGGACAGCTTAACACCGGGGAGCTGTTTTTT. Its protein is CASSQGLGQLNTGELFF.

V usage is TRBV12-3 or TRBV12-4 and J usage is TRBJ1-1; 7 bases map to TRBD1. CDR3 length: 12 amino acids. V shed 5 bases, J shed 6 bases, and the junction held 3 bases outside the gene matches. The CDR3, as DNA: TGTGCCAGCAGTCGGACAGGACCTGAAGCTTTCTTT. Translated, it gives CASSRTGPEAFF.

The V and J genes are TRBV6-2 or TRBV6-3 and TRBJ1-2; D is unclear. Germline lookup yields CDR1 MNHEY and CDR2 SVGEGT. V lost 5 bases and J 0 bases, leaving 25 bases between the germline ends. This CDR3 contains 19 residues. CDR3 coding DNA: TGTGCCAGCAGTCTTCAACAACCGGGATCGGCTAAAGCTAACTATGGCTACACCTTC. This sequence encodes CASSLQQPGSAKANYGYTF.

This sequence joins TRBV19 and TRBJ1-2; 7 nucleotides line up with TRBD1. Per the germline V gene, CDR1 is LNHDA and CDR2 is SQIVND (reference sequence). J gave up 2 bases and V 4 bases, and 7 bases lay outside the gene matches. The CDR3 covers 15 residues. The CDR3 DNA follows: TGTGCCAGTAGTAGGGACAGTGCTTCAAACTATGGCTACACCTTC. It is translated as CASSRDSASNYGYTF. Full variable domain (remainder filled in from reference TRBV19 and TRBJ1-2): DGGITQSPKYLFRKEGQNVTLSCEQNLNHDAMYWYRQDPGQGLRLIYYSQIVNDFQKGDIAEGYSVSREKKESFPLTVTSAQKNPTAFYLCASSRDSASNYGYTFGSGTRLTVV.

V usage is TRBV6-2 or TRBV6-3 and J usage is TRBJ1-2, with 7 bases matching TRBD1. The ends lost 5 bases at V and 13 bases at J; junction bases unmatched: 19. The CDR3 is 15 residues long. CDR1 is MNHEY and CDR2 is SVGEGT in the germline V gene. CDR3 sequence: CASSPRDRPRRAGTF. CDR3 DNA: TGTGCCAGCAGTCCCCGGGACAGACCACGGAGGGCTGGCACCTTC.

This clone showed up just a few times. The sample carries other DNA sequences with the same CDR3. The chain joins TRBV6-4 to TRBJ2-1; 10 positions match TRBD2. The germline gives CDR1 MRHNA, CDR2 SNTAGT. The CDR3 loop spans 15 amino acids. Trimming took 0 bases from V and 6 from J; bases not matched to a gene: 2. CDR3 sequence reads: CASSDSSGGANEQFF. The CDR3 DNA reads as TGTGCCAGCAGTGACTCCAGCGGGGGGGCCAATGAGCAGTTCTTC.

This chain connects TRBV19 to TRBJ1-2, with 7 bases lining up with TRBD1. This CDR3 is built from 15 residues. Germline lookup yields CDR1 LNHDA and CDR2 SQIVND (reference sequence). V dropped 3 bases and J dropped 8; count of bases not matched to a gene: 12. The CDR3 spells CASSINFEGAGGYTF. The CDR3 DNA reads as TGTGCCAGTAGTATTAACTTCGAGGGGGCCGGAGGCTACACCTTC. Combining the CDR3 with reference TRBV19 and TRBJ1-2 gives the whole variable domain DGGITQSPKYLFRKEGQNVTLSCEQNLNHDAMYWYRQDPGQGLRLIYYSQIVNDFQKGDIAEGYSVSREKKESFPLTVTSAQKNPTAFYLCASSINFEGAGGYTFGSGTRLTVV.

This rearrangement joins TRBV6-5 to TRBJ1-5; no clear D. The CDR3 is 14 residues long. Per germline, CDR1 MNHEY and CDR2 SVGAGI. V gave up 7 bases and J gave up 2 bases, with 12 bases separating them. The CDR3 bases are TGTGCCAGCATCCCGTCTTTAGGCAATCAGCCCCAGCATTTT. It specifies CASIPSLGNQPQHF.

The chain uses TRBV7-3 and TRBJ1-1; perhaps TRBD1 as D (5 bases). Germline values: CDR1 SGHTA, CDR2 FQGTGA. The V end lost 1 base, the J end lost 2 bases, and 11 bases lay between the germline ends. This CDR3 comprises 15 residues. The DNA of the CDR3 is TGTGCCAGCAGCTTAAACCCTGACAGTAACACTGAAGCTTTCTTT. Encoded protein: CASSLNPDSNTEAFF.

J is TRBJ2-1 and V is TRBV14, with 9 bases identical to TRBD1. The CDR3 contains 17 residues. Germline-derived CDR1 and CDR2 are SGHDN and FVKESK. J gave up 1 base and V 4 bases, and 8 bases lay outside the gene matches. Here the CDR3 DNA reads TGTGCCAGCAGCCGAGATCCGGGACAGGGTTCCTACAATGAGCAGTTCTTC. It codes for CASSRDPGQGSYNEQFF.

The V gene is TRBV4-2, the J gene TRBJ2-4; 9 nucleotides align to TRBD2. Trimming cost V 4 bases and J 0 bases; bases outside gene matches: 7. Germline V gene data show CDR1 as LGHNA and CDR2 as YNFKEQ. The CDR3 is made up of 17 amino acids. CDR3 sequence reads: CASSRVAGELAKNIQYF. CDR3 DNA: TGTGCCAGCAGCCGGGTAGCGGGGGAGCTAGCCAAAAACATTCAGTACTTC.

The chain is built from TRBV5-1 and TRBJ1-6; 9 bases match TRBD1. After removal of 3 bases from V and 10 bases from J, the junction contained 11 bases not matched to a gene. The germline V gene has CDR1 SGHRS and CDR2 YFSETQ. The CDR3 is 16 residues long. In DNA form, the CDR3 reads TGCGCCAGCAGCTCCTCGGGACAGGGTCCGGGGTCACCCCTCCACTTT. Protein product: CASSSSGQGPGSPLHF. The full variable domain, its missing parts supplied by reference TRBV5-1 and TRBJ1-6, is KAGVTQTPRYLIKTRGQQVTLSCSPISGHRSVSWYQQTPGQGLQFLFEYFSETQRNKGNFPGRFSGRQFSNSRSEMNVSTLELGDSALYLCASSSSGQGPGSPLHFGNGTRLTVT.

The CDR3 reads CASSRGTGPSYEQYF. DNA for the CDR3: TGCGCCAGCAGCCGAGGGACAGGGCCCTCCTACGAGCAGTACTTC. The chain links TRBV4-1 to TRBJ2-7, with TRBD1 identical over 9 bases. This CDR3 has 15 amino acids. Germline CDR1 is MGHRA and CDR2 is YSYEKL. V shed 4 bases and J 0 bases; nucleotides not matched to a gene: 4.

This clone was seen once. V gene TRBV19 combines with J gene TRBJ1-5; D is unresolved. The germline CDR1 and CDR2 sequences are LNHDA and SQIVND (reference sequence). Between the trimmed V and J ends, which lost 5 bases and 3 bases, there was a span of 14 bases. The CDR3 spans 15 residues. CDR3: CASSQTGEANQPQHF. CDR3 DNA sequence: TGTGCCAGTAGTCAAACGGGAGAGGCCAATCAGCCCCAGCATTTT.

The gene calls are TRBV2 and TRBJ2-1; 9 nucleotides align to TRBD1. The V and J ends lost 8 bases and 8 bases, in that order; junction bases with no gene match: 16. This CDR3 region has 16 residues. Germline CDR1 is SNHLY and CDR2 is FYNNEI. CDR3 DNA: TGTGCCAGCGGGACAGGGTTAGTGAGGGCCCGGGATGAGCAGTTCTTC. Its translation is CASGTGLVRARDEQFF.

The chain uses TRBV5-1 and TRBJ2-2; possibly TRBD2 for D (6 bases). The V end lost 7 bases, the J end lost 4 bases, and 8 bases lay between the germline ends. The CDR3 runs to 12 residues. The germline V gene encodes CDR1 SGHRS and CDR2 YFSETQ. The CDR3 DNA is TGCGCCAGCCGGAGGGTCACCGGGGAGCTGTTTTTT. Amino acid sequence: CASRRVTGELFF.

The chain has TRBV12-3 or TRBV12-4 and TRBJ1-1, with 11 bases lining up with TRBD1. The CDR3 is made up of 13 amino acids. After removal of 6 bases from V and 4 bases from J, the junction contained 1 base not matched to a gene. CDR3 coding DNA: TGTGCCAGCAGGGGACAGGGGGTCACTGAAGCTTTCTTT. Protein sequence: CASRGQGVTEAFF.

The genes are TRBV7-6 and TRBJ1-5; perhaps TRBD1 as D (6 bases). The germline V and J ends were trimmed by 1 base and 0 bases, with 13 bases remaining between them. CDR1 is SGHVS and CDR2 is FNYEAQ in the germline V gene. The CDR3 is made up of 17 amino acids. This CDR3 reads CASSLEQGGYSNQPQHF. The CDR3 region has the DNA TGTGCCAGCAGCTTAGAACAGGGCGGATATAGCAATCAGCCCCAGCATTTT.

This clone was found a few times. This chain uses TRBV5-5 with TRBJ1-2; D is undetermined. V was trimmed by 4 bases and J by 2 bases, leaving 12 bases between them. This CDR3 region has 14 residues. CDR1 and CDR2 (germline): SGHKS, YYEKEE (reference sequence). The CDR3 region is CASSPVAGNYGYTF. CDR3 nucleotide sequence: TGTGCCAGCAGCCCCGTCGCCGGGAACTATGGCTACACCTTC.

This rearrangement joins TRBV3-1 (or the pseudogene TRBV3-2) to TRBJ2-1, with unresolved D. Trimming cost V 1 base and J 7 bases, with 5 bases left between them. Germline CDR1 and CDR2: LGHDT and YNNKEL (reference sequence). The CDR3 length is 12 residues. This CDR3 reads CASSQVQNEQFF. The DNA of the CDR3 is TGTGCCAGCAGCCAAGTCCAAAATGAGCAGTTCTTC.

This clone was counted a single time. CDR3 region: CASSLSYSGNTIYF. The CDR3 DNA reads as TGCGCCAGCAGCTTGTCCTACTCTGGAAACACCATATATTTT. This chain joins TRBV5-1 and TRBJ1-3; no clear D gene. The CDR3 totals 14 residues. V dropped 1 base and J dropped 0 bases, with 5 bases sitting between them. The germline gives CDR1 SGHRS, CDR2 YFSETQ.

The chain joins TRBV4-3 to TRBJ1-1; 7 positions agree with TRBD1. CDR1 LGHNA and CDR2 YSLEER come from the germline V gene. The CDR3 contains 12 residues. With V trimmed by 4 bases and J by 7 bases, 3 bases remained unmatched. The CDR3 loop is CASSRRTGEAFF. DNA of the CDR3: TGCGCCAGCAGCCGAAGGACAGGTGAAGCTTTCTTT.